The entry that follows covers one T cell receptor beta chain sequence. Repertoires were generated with immunoSEQ multiplex PCR, while TCRdb's copy carries only in-frame clones and drops some. The table records fewer than 400,000 clones, 89% of them present only once. All enrollees were roughly 18 to 89 years old and from about two dozen US areas. Participant-reported clinical history was the basis for cohort assignment. Recovered participants had two consecutive negative NP/OP PCR tests, healthcare professional clearance, or symptom resolution. The entry originates in a study of blood T cell repertoires in COVID-19. Study-level information: Researchers got acute and convalescent COVID-19 samples from the United States, Italy and Spain.

The sample was PBMCs or T cells enriched from blood (not recorded which). The TCR comes from a woman aged 30 to 39 who had recovered from COVID-19.

The CDR3 sequence is CASSVVDEQYF. CDR3 sequence (DNA): TGTGCCAGCAGCGTAGTCGACGAGCAGTACTTC. This sequence joins TRBV9 and TRBJ2-7; D unclear. In germline, CDR1 is SGDLS, CDR2 YYNGEE. Trimming removed 0 bases from V and 5 bases from J, with 3 bases in between. The CDR3 runs 11 residues.